This section outlines one T cell receptor beta chain sequence together with its context. These data come from a study of metastatic and nonmetastatic thyroid tumors. In the original analysis: In papillary thyroid cancer, a distant-metastasis classifier was built using CDR3 differences across clinicopathological groups. Via MiXCR, TCRdb re-called the PCR reads. For this entry, the V and J calls and clone size follow TCRdb and not the study's own pipeline. The sample records some 16,000 clones, roughly 25% being singletons. CDR1 is MGHDK and CDR2 is SYGVNS in the germline V gene. The CDR3 consists of 15 residues. Trimming shortened V by 4 bases and J by 11 bases, and 20 bases separated the two germline ends. Nobody among the patients had been given any treatment before thyroid surgery.

The sequenced sample consisted of tumor tissue. The chain couples TRBV25-1 to TRBJ2-2, with D hard to call. This TCR was recovered from a female donor with papillary thyroid cancer or a benign thyroid nodule (not recorded which). Some clones in this sample may be carry-over from other donors' samples. The CDR3 is CASSGPTVNTVELFF. For the CDR3, the DNA is TGTGCCAGCAGTGGCCCGACGGTGAACACCGTTGAGCTGTTTTTT. The full variable domain, rest sourced from reference TRBV25-1 and TRBJ2-2, is EADIYQTPRYLVIGTGKKITLECSQTMGHDKMYWYQQDPGMELHLIHYSYGVNSTEKGDLSSESTVSRIRTEHFPLTLESARPSHTSQYLCASSGPTVNTVELFFGEGSRLTVL.